This T cell receptor beta chain appears in the sequencing data of a study of early T cells in non-severe SARS-CoV-2 infection. TCRdb analysed the 5' RACE reads with MiXCR anew, one entry per CDR3 protein. This table has approximately 90,000 distinct CDR3 sequences, around 12% appearing once. The CDR3 is 16 amino acids. From germline, CDR1 is SGHRS and CDR2 YFSETQ. Trimming left V 2 bases short and J 2 bases short, with 17 bases between. V is TRBV5-1 and J is TRBJ2-7; possibly TRBD1 or TRBD2 for D (5 bases each). This specimen consisted of whole blood, obtained at baseline. This receptor was taken from an adult who was a healthcare worker with PCR-confirmed SARS-CoV-2 infection or an uninfected control (not recorded which). The CDR3 region is CASSFVLGTNTYEQYF. For the CDR3, the DNA is TGCGCCAGCAGCTTCGTTTTAGGGACGAATACCTACGAGCAGTACTTC.